This T cell receptor beta chain comes out of a study of blood T cells in healthy people across ages. PCR was performed a second time for about 7 to 12 cycles using a sample-barcoded 5' primer and a J-beta primer mix. A single record per CDR3 protein comes from TCRdb applying MiXCR to the 5' RACE reads. In the table there are around 1,800,000 distinct CDR3 sequences, about 39% of which are singletons. Notes on this clonotype: The junction and the germline gene differ at one end; a read error may be behind it.

Sequences were obtained from blood. The receptor was isolated from a human donor in good health.

The DNA of the CDR3 is TGCGCCAGCAGCTTGGATAGAGTTAGCACAGATACGCGGTATTTT. It translates to CASSLDRVSTDTRYF. The chain recombines TRBV5-1 with TRBJ2-3; D is ambiguous. This CDR3 comprises 15 residues. Germline assignment: CDR1 SGHRS and CDR2 YFSETQ.